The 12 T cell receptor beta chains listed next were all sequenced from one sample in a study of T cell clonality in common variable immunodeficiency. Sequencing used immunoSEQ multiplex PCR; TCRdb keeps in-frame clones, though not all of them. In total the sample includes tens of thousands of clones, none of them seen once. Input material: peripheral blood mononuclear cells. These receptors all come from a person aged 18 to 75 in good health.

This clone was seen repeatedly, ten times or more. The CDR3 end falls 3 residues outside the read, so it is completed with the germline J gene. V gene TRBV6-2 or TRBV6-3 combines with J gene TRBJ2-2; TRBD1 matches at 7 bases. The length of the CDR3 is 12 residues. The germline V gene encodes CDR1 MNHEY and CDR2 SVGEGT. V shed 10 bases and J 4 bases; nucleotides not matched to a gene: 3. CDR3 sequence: CATGQVTGELFF. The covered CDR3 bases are TGTGCCACCGGACAGGTCACCGGGGAG.

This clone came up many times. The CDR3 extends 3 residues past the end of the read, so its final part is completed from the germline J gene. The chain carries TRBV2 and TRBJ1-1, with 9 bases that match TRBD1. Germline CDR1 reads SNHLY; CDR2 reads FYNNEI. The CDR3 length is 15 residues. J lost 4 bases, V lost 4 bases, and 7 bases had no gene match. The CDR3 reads CASSVPQGAGTEAFF. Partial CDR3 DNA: TGTGCCAGCAGTGTCCCACAGGGGGCGGGCACTGAA.

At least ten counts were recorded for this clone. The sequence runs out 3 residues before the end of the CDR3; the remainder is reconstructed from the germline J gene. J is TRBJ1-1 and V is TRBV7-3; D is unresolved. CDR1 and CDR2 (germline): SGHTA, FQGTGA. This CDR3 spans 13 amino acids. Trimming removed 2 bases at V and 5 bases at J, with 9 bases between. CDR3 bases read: TGTGCCAGCAGCTTACCAGGTAGGACTGAA. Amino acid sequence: CASSLPGRTE. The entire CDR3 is CASSLPGRTEAFF.

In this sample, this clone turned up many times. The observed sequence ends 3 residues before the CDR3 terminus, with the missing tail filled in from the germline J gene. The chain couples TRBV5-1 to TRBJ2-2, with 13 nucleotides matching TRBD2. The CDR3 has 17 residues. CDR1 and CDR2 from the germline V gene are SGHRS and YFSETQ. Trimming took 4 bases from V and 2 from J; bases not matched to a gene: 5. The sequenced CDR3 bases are TGCGCCAGCAGCCCCCGACTAGCGGGAGGCAACACCGGGGAG. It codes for CASSPRLAGGNTGE. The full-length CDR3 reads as CASSPRLAGGNTGELFF.

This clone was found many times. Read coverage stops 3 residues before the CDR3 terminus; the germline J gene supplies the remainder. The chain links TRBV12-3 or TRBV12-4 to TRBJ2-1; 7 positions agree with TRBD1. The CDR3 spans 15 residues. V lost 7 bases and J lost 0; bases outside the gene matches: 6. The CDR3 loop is CASTAQGSSYNEQFF. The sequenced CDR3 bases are TGTGCCAGCACTGCACAGGGGAGCTCCTACAATGAG.

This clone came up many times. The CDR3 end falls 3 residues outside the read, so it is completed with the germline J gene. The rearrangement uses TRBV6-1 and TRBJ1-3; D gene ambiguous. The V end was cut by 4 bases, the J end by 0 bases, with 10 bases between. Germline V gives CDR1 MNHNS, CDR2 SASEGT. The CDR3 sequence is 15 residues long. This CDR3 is CASSATSYSGNTIYF. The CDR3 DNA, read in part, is TGTGCCAGCAGTGCGACATCTTACTCTGGAAACACC.

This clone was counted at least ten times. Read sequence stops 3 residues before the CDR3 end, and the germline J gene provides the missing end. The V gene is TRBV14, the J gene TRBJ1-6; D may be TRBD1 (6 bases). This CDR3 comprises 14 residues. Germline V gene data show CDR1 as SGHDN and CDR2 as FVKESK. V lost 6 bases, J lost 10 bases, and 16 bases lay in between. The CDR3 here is CASRLQGAASPLHF. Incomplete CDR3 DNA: TGTGCCAGCAGGCTACAGGGAGCTGCATCACCC. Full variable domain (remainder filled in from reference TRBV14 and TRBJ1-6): EAGVTQFPSHSVIEKGQTVTLRCDPISGHDNLYWYRRVMGKEIKFLLHFVKESKQDESGMPNNRFLAERTGGTYSTLKVQPAELEDSGVYFCASRLQGAASPLHFGNGTRLTVT.

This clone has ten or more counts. The sequenced CDR3 bases are TGCGCCAGCAGCTTGGGGCGGACAACCTACGAG. Translating it yields CASSLGRTTYE. The entire CDR3 reads CASSLGRTTYEQYF. This rearrangement joins TRBV5-1 to TRBJ2-7; the D gene is possibly TRBD1 (5 bases). The read falls 3 residues short of the CDR3 end, and the missing part is taken from the germline J gene. The V end was cut by 0 bases, the J end by 2 bases, with 9 bases between. This CDR3 comprises 14 residues. Germline V gene lookup returns CDR1 SGHRS and CDR2 YFSETQ.

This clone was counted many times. The CDR3 sequence: CASSATGQTAYEQYF. The sequenced part of the CDR3 DNA is TGCGCCAGCAGCGCCACGGGACAGACCGCCTACGAG. The V gene is TRBV5-1, the J gene TRBJ2-7; the match to TRBD1 covers 7 bases. Sequencing ends 3 residues short of the CDR3 end; the germline J gene provides the rest. The germline V gene has CDR1 SGHRS and CDR2 YFSETQ. This CDR3 has 15 amino acids. J lost 2 bases, V lost 4 bases, and 9 bases had no gene match.

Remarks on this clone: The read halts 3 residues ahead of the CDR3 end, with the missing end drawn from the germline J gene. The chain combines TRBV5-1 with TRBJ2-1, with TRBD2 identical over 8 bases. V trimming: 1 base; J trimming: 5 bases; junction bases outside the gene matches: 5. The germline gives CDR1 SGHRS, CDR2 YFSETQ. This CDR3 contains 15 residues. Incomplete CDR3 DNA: TGCGCCAGCAGCTTGTTACTAGCGGAAAACAATGAG. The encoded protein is CASSLLLAENNE. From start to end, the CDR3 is CASSLLLAENNEQFF.

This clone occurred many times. CDR3 region: CASSERASGGAPSTDTQYF. The part of the CDR3 DNA that was read is TGTGCCAGCAGTGAACGGGCTAGCGGGGGGGCCCCAAGCACAGATACG. The chain combines TRBV2 with TRBJ2-3; 12 bases agree with TRBD2. The CDR3 is cut off 3 residues early in the read; its end comes from the germline J gene. V shed 2 bases and J 0 bases; nucleotides not matched to a gene: 9. The CDR3 runs 19 residues. Germline CDR1 reads SNHLY; CDR2 reads FYNNEI.

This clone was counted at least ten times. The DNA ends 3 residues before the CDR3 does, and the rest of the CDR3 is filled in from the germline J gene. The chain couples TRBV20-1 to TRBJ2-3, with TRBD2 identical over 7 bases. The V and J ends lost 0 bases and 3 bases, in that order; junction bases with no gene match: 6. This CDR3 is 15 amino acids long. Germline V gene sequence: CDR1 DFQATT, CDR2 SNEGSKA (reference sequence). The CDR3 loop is CSARDFASGTDTQYF. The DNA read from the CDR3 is TGCAGTGCTAGAGATTTCGCTAGCGGTACAGATACG.